This is a list of T cell receptor beta chains from one sample in a study of T cell repertoires in cytomegalovirus infection. TCRdb re-called the reads with MiXCR, one entry per CDR3 protein. The sample has hundreds of thousands of distinct CDR3 sequences, 8% to 9.5% seen once; the top ten hold around 4.1%. What was sequenced was PBMCs. The receptors were sampled from a human donor in good health (CMV status not recorded). Some clones in this sample may be carry-over from other donors' samples. Each CDR3 is given with its conserved first and last residue. The D gene is left open where the match is weak. Not all rows give a size; the values are once, few, many and, for expanded clones, a class.

v_gene: TRBV6-5; abundance: .; d_gene: .; j_gene: TRBJ1-1; len: 16; CDR3nt: TGTGCCAGCAGTTACTTTCGAGGGGCGGGGAACACTGAAGCTTTCTTT; CDR3aa: CASSYFRGAGNTEAFF
v_gene: TRBV7-8; abundance: many; d_gene: TRBD2; j_gene: TRBJ2-1; len: 13; CDR3nt: TGTGCCAGCAGCCCAATCCTTAGCGGGAGGGAGTTCTTC; CDR3aa: CASSPILSGREFF
v_gene: TRBV7-2; abundance: many; d_gene: .; j_gene: TRBJ2-1; len: 14; CDR3nt: TGTGCCAGTGAGGGGCGCCCCCAATACAATGAGCAGTTCTTC; CDR3aa: CASEGRPQYNEQFF
v_gene: TRBV20-1; abundance: few; d_gene: .; j_gene: TRBJ1-5; len: 14; CDR3nt: TGCAGTGCTACCGGGGGTAGCCTGGGTCAGCCCCAGCATTTT; CDR3aa: CSATGGSLGQPQHF
v_gene: TRBV20-1; abundance: .; d_gene: TRBD2; j_gene: TRBJ2-7; len: 13; CDR3nt: TGCAGTGCTAGGTCTAGCGGACTCTACGAGCAGTACTTC; CDR3aa: CSARSSGLYEQYF
v_gene: TRBV2; abundance: many; d_gene: TRBD1; j_gene: TRBJ2-3; len: 13; CDR3nt: TGTGCCAGTAAGGGACAGCCCACAGATACGCAGTATTTT; CDR3aa: CASKGQPTDTQYF
v_gene: TRBV7-2; abundance: many; d_gene: .; j_gene: TRBJ2-7; len: 13; CDR3nt: TGTGCCAGCAGTCCTAATCCCGCCAGGGAGCAGTACTTC; CDR3aa: CASSPNPAREQYF
v_gene: TRBV30; abundance: few; d_gene: TRBD2; j_gene: TRBJ2-3; len: 15; CDR3nt: TGTGCCTGGACGGGACTAGCGTCTAGCACAGATACGCAGTATTTT; CDR3aa: CAWTGLASSTDTQYF
v_gene: TRBV7-2; abundance: few; d_gene: .; j_gene: TRBJ1-5; len: 19; CDR3nt: TGTGCCAGCAGCTTAGATTTGGGCGCTCCGGGGTCTGGCAATCAGCCCCAGCATTTT; CDR3aa: CASSLDLGAPGSGNQPQHF
v_gene: TRBV18; abundance: few; d_gene: TRBD1; j_gene: TRBJ1-4; len: 17; CDR3nt: TGTGCCAGCTCACCGAGGGGACAGGCTTCAACTAATGAAAAACTGTTTTTT; CDR3aa: CASSPRGQASTNEKLFF
v_gene: TRBV18; abundance: few; d_gene: .; j_gene: TRBJ1-3; len: 14; CDR3nt: TGTGCCAGCTCACCTCAATTCGAGGGAAACACCATATATTTT; CDR3aa: CASSPQFEGNTIYF
v_gene: TRBV18; abundance: few; d_gene: .; j_gene: TRBJ2-7; len: 13; CDR3nt: TGTGCCAGCTCACCGACTGCTTCCTACGAGCAGTACTTC; CDR3aa: CASSPTASYEQYF
v_gene: TRBV2; abundance: many; d_gene: .; j_gene: TRBJ1-3; len: 14; CDR3nt: TGTGCCAGCAGTTTGCGGACAGTCGGAAACACCATATATTTT; CDR3aa: CASSLRTVGNTIYF
v_gene: TRBV11-2; abundance: many; d_gene: .; j_gene: TRBJ2-4; len: 15; CDR3nt: TGTGCCAGCAGCTTTGGCTCCCAAGGCAAAAACATTCAGTACTTC; CDR3aa: CASSFGSQGKNIQYF
v_gene: TRBV15; abundance: .; d_gene: .; j_gene: TRBJ2-5; len: 15; CDR3nt: TGTGCCACCAGCAGAGATCCGGAGTTCCAAGAGACCCAGTACTTC; CDR3aa: CATSRDPEFQETQYF
v_gene: TRBV19; abundance: many; d_gene: TRBD2; j_gene: TRBJ2-3; len: 16; CDR3nt: TGTGCCAGTACCACACGAGCGGGACCAGCGGGAGATACGCAGTATTTT; CDR3aa: CASTTRAGPAGDTQYF
v_gene: TRBV6-2/TRBV6-3; abundance: many; d_gene: TRBD1; j_gene: TRBJ2-1; len: 13; CDR3nt: TGTGCCAGCAGTACACAGGGGGTCAATGAGCAGTTCTTC; CDR3aa: CASSTQGVNEQFF
v_gene: TRBV7-6; abundance: many; d_gene: TRBD2; j_gene: TRBJ2-1; len: 14; CDR3nt: TGTGCCCACGAGGGACTAGCGGGAGACAATGAGCAGTTCTTC; CDR3aa: CAHEGLAGDNEQFF
v_gene: TRBV10-3; abundance: many; d_gene: TRBD2; j_gene: TRBJ2-5; len: 15; CDR3nt: TGTGCCATCAGTGAAGGACTAGCGGGAGAAGAGACCCAGTACTTC; CDR3aa: CAISEGLAGEETQYF
v_gene: TRBV10-3; abundance: .; d_gene: .; j_gene: TRBJ2-5; len: 14; CDR3nt: TGTGCCATCAGCCAAAGGGTTCAAAAAGAGACCCAGTACTTC; CDR3aa: CAISQRVQKETQYF
v_gene: TRBV6-1; abundance: .; d_gene: .; j_gene: TRBJ2-7; len: 13; CDR3nt: TGTGCCAGCGAGGGAGAAACAGGATACGAGCAGTACTTC; CDR3aa: CASEGETGYEQYF
v_gene: TRBV20-1; abundance: .; d_gene: .; j_gene: TRBJ2-3; len: 13; CDR3nt: TGCAGTGCTAGAGGCGTAGGCACAGATACGCAGTATTTT; CDR3aa: CSARGVGTDTQYF
v_gene: TRBV7-2; abundance: many; d_gene: .; j_gene: TRBJ2-5; len: 13; CDR3nt: TGTGCCAGCAATACTAGGACCCAAGAGACCCAGTACTTC; CDR3aa: CASNTRTQETQYF
v_gene: TRBV20-1; abundance: .; d_gene: .; j_gene: TRBJ1-5; len: 14; CDR3nt: TGCAGTGCTAGAAATATGGGGACTGGGCAGCCCCAGCATTTT; CDR3aa: CSARNMGTGQPQHF
v_gene: TRBV6-5; abundance: .; d_gene: TRBD1; j_gene: TRBJ2-7; len: 14; CDR3nt: TGTGCCAGCAGGGGCAGACAGGGCGCCTACGAGCAGTACTTC; CDR3aa: CASRGRQGAYEQYF
v_gene: TRBV20-1; abundance: many; d_gene: TRBD2; j_gene: TRBJ2-5; len: 14; CDR3nt: TGCAGTGCTAGAGAGGGAGGGGCACAAGAGACCCAGTACTTC; CDR3aa: CSAREGGAQETQYF
v_gene: TRBV12-3/TRBV12-4; abundance: many; d_gene: TRBD1; j_gene: TRBJ1-1; len: 14; CDR3nt: TGTGCCAGCACTATGGGACAGGGAGACACTGAAGCTTTCTTT; CDR3aa: CASTMGQGDTEAFF
v_gene: TRBV7-3; abundance: few; d_gene: .; j_gene: TRBJ2-1; len: 13; CDR3nt: TGTGCCAGCAGCTTAAAATGGGGGCATGAGCAGTTCTTC; CDR3aa: CASSLKWGHEQFF
v_gene: TRBV19; abundance: many; d_gene: TRBD1; j_gene: TRBJ1-1; len: 14; CDR3nt: TGTGCCAGTAGTATAGACCGGACAGGGTTAAGCGCTTTCTTT; CDR3aa: CASSIDRTGLSAFF
v_gene: TRBV15; abundance: few; d_gene: .; j_gene: TRBJ2-7; len: 17; CDR3nt: TGTGCCACCAGCAGAGATAAGGAAGACGGGTTTACCTACGAGCAGTACTTC; CDR3aa: CATSRDKEDGFTYEQYF
v_gene: TRBV11-2; abundance: .; d_gene: TRBD2; j_gene: TRBJ2-7; len: 17; CDR3nt: TGTGCCAGCAGCTTAGATCGAGATATGGGACTAGCGGGAGTGGAGTACTTC; CDR3aa: CASSLDRDMGLAGVEYF
v_gene: TRBV7-9; abundance: .; d_gene: TRBD1; j_gene: TRBJ1-1; len: 14; CDR3nt: TGTGCCAGCAGCTCCCACAGGGGGAACACTGAAGCTTTCTTT; CDR3aa: CASSSHRGNTEAFF
v_gene: TRBV7-2; abundance: many; d_gene: TRBD2; j_gene: TRBJ2-1; len: 16; CDR3nt: TGTGCCAGCAGCTTAGCGGGCGCGGGGGGGCGAAATGAGCAGTTCTTC; CDR3aa: CASSLAGAGGRNEQFF
v_gene: TRBV7-2; abundance: many; d_gene: TRBD1; j_gene: TRBJ1-5; len: 14; CDR3nt: TGTGCCAGCAGCTCTACAGGGGACAATCAGCCCCAGCATTTT; CDR3aa: CASSSTGDNQPQHF
v_gene: TRBV6-2/TRBV6-3; abundance: .; d_gene: TRBD1; j_gene: TRBJ2-1; len: 13; CDR3nt: TGTGCCAGCAGTCCGGGACAGGGCGATGAGCAGTTCTTC; CDR3aa: CASSPGQGDEQFF
v_gene: TRBV2; abundance: .; d_gene: .; j_gene: TRBJ1-2; len: 12; CDR3nt: TGTGCCAGCAGGGTCGACGGATATGGCTACACCTTC; CDR3aa: CASRVDGYGYTF
v_gene: TRBV7-9; abundance: once; d_gene: TRBD2; j_gene: TRBJ2-1; len: 16; CDR3nt: TGTGCCAGCAGCTTTGGGGTAGCGGGAGCCTACAATGAGCAGATCTTC; CDR3aa: CASSFGVAGAYNEQIF
v_gene: TRBV4-3; abundance: many; d_gene: .; j_gene: TRBJ1-3; len: 16; CDR3nt: TGCGCCAGCAGCCAATCAACCGGGAGCTCTGGAAACACCATATATTTT; CDR3aa: CASSQSTGSSGNTIYF
v_gene: TRBV27; abundance: .; d_gene: TRBD2; j_gene: TRBJ2-1; len: 17; CDR3nt: TGTGCCAGCAGTTTTTCATCCGGGAGGGCCTACTACAATGAGCAGTTCTTC; CDR3aa: CASSFSSGRAYYNEQFF
v_gene: TRBV10-3; abundance: .; d_gene: TRBD1; j_gene: TRBJ2-7; len: 13; CDR3nt: TGTGCCATCAGTCGTGACAGGGCCTACGAGCAGTACTTC; CDR3aa: CAISRDRAYEQYF
v_gene: TRBV28; abundance: few; d_gene: .; j_gene: TRBJ1-3; len: 12; CDR3nt: TGTGCCAGCACAGGCTCTGGAAACACCATATATTTT; CDR3aa: CASTGSGNTIYF
v_gene: TRBV10-1; abundance: many; d_gene: TRBD1; j_gene: TRBJ2-7; len: 15; CDR3nt: TGCGCCAGCAGTGGCCCGGGACAGGGGAGTAACGAGCAGTACTTC; CDR3aa: CASSGPGQGSNEQYF
v_gene: TRBV7-2; abundance: many; d_gene: .; j_gene: TRBJ2-5; len: 17; CDR3nt: TGTGCCAGCAGCCAGGGGTGGGGAACAACGTACCAAGAGACCCAGTACTTC; CDR3aa: CASSQGWGTTYQETQYF
v_gene: TRBV6-2/TRBV6-3; abundance: few; d_gene: .; j_gene: TRBJ2-7; len: 14; CDR3nt: TGTGCCAGCAGTTACTGGGGTCTAGCAGGCGAGCAGTACTTC; CDR3aa: CASSYWGLAGEQYF
v_gene: TRBV15; abundance: .; d_gene: TRBD1; j_gene: TRBJ2-1; len: 16; CDR3nt: TGTGCCACCAGCTCCCTCGGGACAGCGGCATCAAATGAGCAGTTCTTC; CDR3aa: CATSSLGTAASNEQFF